This T cell receptor (beta chain) was captured by sequencing in a study of T cells after yellow fever vaccination. For the study at large: Libraries from low-cell-number fractions were prepared with the SMART-Seq v4 Ultra Low Input RNA kit. Study-wide results and limits: The booster saw the reappearance of most primary-vaccination clones (about 95% CD4, 88% CD8). The study noted that FACS-sorted repertoires could contain abundant clonotypes contaminating from the bulk population. On re-exposure, the response was weaker but peaked faster, at day 5 versus 15.

TCRdb re-derived calls from the 5' RACE reads in MiXCR, one entry per CDR3 protein. The sample carries around 250,000 distinct CDR3 sequences, 6% to 7.5% recorded once. The CDR3 has 18 amino acids. V dropped 2 bases and J dropped 0 bases, with 17 bases sitting between them. Germline CDR1 and CDR2: LNHNV and YYDKDF (reference sequence). Many counts were recorded for this clonotype. Antigen: not known. Material: CD4+ T cells sorted from PBMCs, obtained 15 days after the yellow fever booster vaccination. The chain combines TRBV15 with TRBJ1-5; weak D call: TRBD1 (6 bases). The receptor's source is a man aged 25 to 45 who received the YFV17D yellow fever vaccine. In DNA form, the CDR3 reads TGTGCCACCAGCAGACTTCGCCAGGACAGCTATAGCAATCAGCCCCAGCATTTT. The encoded protein is CATSRLRQDSYSNQPQHF.